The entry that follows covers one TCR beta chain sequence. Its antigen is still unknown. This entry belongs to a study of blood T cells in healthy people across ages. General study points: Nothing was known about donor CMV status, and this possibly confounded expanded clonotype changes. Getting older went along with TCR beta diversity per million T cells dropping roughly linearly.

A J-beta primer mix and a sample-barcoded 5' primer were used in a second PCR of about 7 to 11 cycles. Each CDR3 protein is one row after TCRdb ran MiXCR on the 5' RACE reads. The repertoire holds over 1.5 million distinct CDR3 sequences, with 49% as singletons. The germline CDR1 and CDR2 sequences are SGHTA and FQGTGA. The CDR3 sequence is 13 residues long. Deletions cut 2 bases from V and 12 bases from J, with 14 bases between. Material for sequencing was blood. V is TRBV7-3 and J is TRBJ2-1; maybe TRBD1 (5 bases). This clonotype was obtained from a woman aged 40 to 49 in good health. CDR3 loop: CASSLQGFTGQFF. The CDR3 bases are TGTGCCAGCAGCTTACAGGGATTTACTGGGCAGTTCTTC.